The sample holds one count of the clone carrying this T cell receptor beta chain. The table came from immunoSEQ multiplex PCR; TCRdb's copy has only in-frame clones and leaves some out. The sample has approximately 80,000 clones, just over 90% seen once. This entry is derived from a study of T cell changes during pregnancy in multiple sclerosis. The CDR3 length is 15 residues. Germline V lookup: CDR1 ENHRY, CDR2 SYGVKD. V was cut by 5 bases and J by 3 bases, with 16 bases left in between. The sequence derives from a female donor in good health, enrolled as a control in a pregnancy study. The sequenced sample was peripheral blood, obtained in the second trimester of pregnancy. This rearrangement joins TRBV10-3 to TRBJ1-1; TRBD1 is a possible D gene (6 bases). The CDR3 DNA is TGTGCCATCAGTAGACTGGACAGAGGTTACACTGAAGCTTTCTTT. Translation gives CAISRLDRGYTEAFF.